This TCR beta chain was observed in a study of tumor-infiltrating lymphocytes in primary liver carcinoma. For the study at large: Stage T1-T3 N0M0 tumors spanned about 4.2 to 10 cm.

Germline values: CDR1 SQVTM, CDR2 ANQGSEA. The length of the CDR3 is 13 residues. Both RNA and DNA were isolated together from around 20-30 mg of bulk tissue that had not been sorted. Patients carried chronic HBV infection without prior treatment. More than 85% viable tumor cells made up every tumor sample. The researchers produced TCR beta cDNA from approximately 540 ng total RNA with a constant-region primer. Libraries covering TCR beta were generated through three nested multiplex PCR rounds (using a slightly modified ARM-PCR). Investigators reported that the first two PCR rounds, at 10 cycles each, used TRBV1-TRBV30 forward primers with a C-beta reverse primer. TCRdb processed the multiplex PCR reads anew with MiXCR; each CDR3 protein has one entry. Among some 190,000 distinct CDR3 sequences listed, roughly 80% were seen once. Comments on this clonotype: One end of the junction varies from germline; a read error may be responsible.

The rearrangement links TRBV29-1 to TRBJ2-7; possibly TRBD1 or TRBD2 for D (5 bases each). Sequenced input: tumor tissue from primary liver carcinoma. This TCR came from a man aged 35-49 years with primary liver carcinoma and hepatitis B virus infection. This chain's CDR3 is CSGAHGDPYEQYF. The CDR3, as DNA: TGCAGCGGGGCACATGGGGACCCCTACGAACAGTACTTC.